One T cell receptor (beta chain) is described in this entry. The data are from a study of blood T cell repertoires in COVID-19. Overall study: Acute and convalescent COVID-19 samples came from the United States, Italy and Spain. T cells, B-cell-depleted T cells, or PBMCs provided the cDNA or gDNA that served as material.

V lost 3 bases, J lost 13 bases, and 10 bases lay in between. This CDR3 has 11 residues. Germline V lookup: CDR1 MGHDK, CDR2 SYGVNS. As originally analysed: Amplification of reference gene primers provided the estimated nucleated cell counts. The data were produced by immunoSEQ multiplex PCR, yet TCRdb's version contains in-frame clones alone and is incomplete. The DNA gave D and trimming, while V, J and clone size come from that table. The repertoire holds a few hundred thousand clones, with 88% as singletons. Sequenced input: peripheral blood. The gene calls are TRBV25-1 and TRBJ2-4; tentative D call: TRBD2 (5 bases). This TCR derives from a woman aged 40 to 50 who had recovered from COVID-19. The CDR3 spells CASSDIREQYF. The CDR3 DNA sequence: TGTGCCAGCAGTGACATCCGGGAACAGTACTTC.